A single sample is the source of the 30 T cell receptor beta chains below, sequenced in a study of technical replicates of blood from a few donors. Using immunoSEQ multiplex PCR, the repertoire was profiled, and TCRdb retains in-frame clones only, with some absent. The sample includes under 90,000 clones, about 90% of them seen just once. Material: T cells isolated from PBMCs. These receptors came from a human donor in good health.

The chain recombines TRBV20-1 with TRBJ2-5; 8 nucleotides align to TRBD2. With V trimmed by 2 bases and J by 8 bases, 1 base remained unmatched. The CDR3 contains 11 residues. Germline loops: CDR1 DFQATT, CDR2 SNEGSKA (reference sequence). This chain's CDR3 is CSARREGTQYF. CDR3 bases: TGCAGTGCTAGACGGGAGGGAACCCAGTACTTC.

This chain connects TRBV10-1 to TRBJ1-1, with a possible D match to TRBD1 (5 bases). The V and J ends lost 4 bases and 11 bases respectively, with 17 bases between them. The CDR3 spans 13 residues. CDR1 and CDR2 (germline): WNHNN, SYGVQD (reference sequence). CDR3 protein: CASSGTAGRTAFF. CDR3 coding DNA: TGCGCCAGCAGTGGGACGGCAGGGCGTACGGCTTTCTTT.

This clone appeared a single time. The chain uses TRBV1 and TRBJ2-1; the table gives TRBD2 as D, unverified against the DNA. TRBV1 is noted as a pseudogene. The CDR3 loop spans 14 amino acids. CDR3: CTTPGTSGYNEQFF. CDR3 bases: TGCACCACCCCCGGGACTAGCGGATACAATGAGCAGTTCTTC.

This clone was counted only a few times. The rearrangement links TRBV7-9 to TRBJ2-5; 9 bases match TRBD1. CDR1 SEHNR and CDR2 FQNEAQ come from the germline V gene (reference sequence). Trimming cost V 5 bases and J 6 bases; bases outside gene matches: 7. This CDR3 is 14 amino acids long. In DNA, the CDR3 is TGTGCCAGCAGCCCCCGGACAGGGGTCAAGACCCAGTACTTC. Amino acid sequence: CASSPRTGVKTQYF. Full variable domain (rest looked up from reference TRBV7-9 and TRBJ2-5): DTGVSQNPRHKITKRGQNVTFRCDPISEHNRLYWYRQTLGQGPEFLTYFQNEAQLEKSRLLSDRFSAERPKGSFSTLEIQRTEQGDSAMYLCASSPRTGVKTQYFGPGTRLLVL.

The chain uses TRBV5-6 and TRBJ2-1, with D perhaps matching TRBD1 (6 bases). V gave up 2 bases and J gave up 7 bases, with 7 bases separating them. Germline V lookup: CDR1 SGHDT, CDR2 YYEEEE. The CDR3 is 12 amino acids. The CDR3 DNA reads TGTGCCAGCAGCTTTACAGGGAATGAGCAGTTCTTC. Amino acids: CASSFTGNEQFF.

The chain is built from TRBV7-3 and TRBJ2-6; the match to TRBD1 covers 7 bases. The CDR3 loop spans 18 amino acids. Looked up from germline, CDR1 is SGHTA and CDR2 is FQGTGA. The V segment lost 1 base and the J segment 1 base; nucleotides outside the gene matches: 7. CDR3 protein: CASSLRSRGSSGANVLTF. CDR3 sequence (DNA): TGTGCCAGCAGCTTAAGGAGCAGGGGGAGTTCTGGGGCCAACGTCCTGACTTTC. The full variable domain, completed using reference TRBV7-3 and TRBJ2-6, is GAGVSQTPSNKVTEKGKYVELRCDPISGHTALYWYRQSLGQGPEFLIYFQGTGAADDSGLPNDRFFAVRPEGSVSTLKIQRTERGDSAVYLCASSLRSRGSSGANVLTFGAGSRLTVL.

This clone was counted a few times. The chain uses TRBV11-2 and TRBJ2-7, with 11 bases matching TRBD2. Germline V gives CDR1 SGHAT, CDR2 FQNNGV. V shed 6 bases and J 4 bases; nucleotides not matched to a gene: 17. This CDR3 has 18 residues. CDR3 bases: TGTGCCAGCAGATGGAAGGGACTAGCGGACTTATCGGGGTACGAGCAGTACTTC. Protein product: CASRWKGLADLSGYEQYF.

The chain has TRBV30 and TRBJ1-1; D is undetermined. The CDR3 contains 13 residues. V was clipped by 2 bases and J by 1 base, with 8 bases between them. Germline V CDR1 and CDR2: GTSNPN, SVGIG (reference sequence). This CDR3 is CAWSRTENTEAFF. CDR3 coding DNA: TGTGCCTGGAGTCGTACAGAGAACACTGAAGCTTTCTTT.

The chain couples TRBV19 to TRBJ2-7, with D uncertain. Trimming took off 1 base at V and 3 bases at J, with 7 bases between the two ends. CDR1 LNHDA and CDR2 SQIVND come from the germline V gene (reference sequence). CDR3 size: 13 residues. The CDR3 reads CASSIARSYEQYF. Here the CDR3 DNA reads TGTGCCAGTAGTATAGCAAGGAGCTACGAGCAGTACTTC.

This sequence joins TRBV27 and TRBJ2-5, with D possibly matching TRBD2 (5 bases). CDR1 and CDR2 (germline): MNHEY, SMNVEV (reference sequence). This CDR3 contains 15 residues. Trimming removed 5 bases at V and 3 bases at J, with 16 bases between. CDR3 bases: TGTGCCAGCAGTCCTTTTACGGGGAATAAAGAGACCCAGTACTTC. This encodes CASSPFTGNKETQYF.

The chain joins TRBV15 to TRBJ2-3; TRBD2 matches at 10 bases. The V gene's germline CDR1 is LNHNV and CDR2 YYDKDF (reference sequence). This CDR3 has 16 residues. The ends lost 1 base at V and 6 bases at J; junction bases unmatched: 7. This CDR3 is CATSRAPSGSGDTQYF. CDR3 nucleotide sequence: TGTGCCACCAGCAGAGCTCCTAGCGGGAGCGGGGATACGCAGTATTTT.

This sequence joins TRBV7-9 and TRBJ2-1; no clear D. Germline loops: CDR1 SEHNR, CDR2 FQNEAQ (reference sequence). Trimming removed 4 bases at V and 9 bases at J, with 10 bases between. CDR3 size: 12 residues. CDR3 sequence reads: CASSSERSEQFF. The DNA for the CDR3 is TGTGCCAGCAGCTCCGAGAGGAGTGAGCAGTTCTTC.

J is TRBJ1-3 and V is TRBV14; D call uncertain. The CDR3 is made up of 16 amino acids. Germline-derived CDR1 and CDR2 are SGHDN and FVKESK. The germline V and J ends were trimmed by 4 bases and 8 bases, with 21 bases remaining between them. In nucleotides, the CDR3 is TGTGCCAGCAGCCTGTTCCAAACAGTTTCCAACGACACCATATATTTT. Translated: CASSLFQTVSNDTIYF.

The chain combines TRBV6-1 with TRBJ2-7, with unresolved D. Germline CDR1 reads MNHNS; CDR2 reads SASEGT. Trimming left V 3 bases short and J 4 bases short, with 7 bases between. The CDR3 loop spans 12 amino acids. CDR3 nucleotide sequence: TGTGCCAGCAGTGACAGTTTTTACGAGCAGTACTTC. This translates into CASSDSFYEQYF.

The rearrangement links TRBV10-2 to TRBJ1-4; 9 nucleotides align to TRBD1. V lost 3 bases, J lost 7 bases, and 6 bases stayed unmatched. The CDR3 extends over 15 amino acids. The V gene's germline CDR1 is WSHSY and CDR2 SAAADI. The CDR3 sequence: CASSDPGQGSEKLFF. CDR3 sequence (DNA): TGCGCCAGCAGTGACCCCGGACAGGGGTCTGAAAAACTGTTTTTT.

J is TRBJ2-6 and V is TRBV27; the D gene is possibly TRBD1 (6 bases). CDR1 and CDR2 from the germline V gene are MNHEY and SMNVEV (reference sequence). Trimming took 6 bases from V and 1 from J, leaving 19 bases between them. This CDR3 comprises 18 residues. The CDR3 coding sequence is TGTGCCAGCAGCCCCGGGACATCCTTGAGGTCTGGGGCCAACGTCCTGACTTTC. This encodes CASSPGTSLRSGANVLTF. Full variable domain (rest looked up from reference TRBV27 and TRBJ2-6): EAQVTQNPRYLITVTGKKLTVTCSQNMNHEYMSWYRQDPGLGLRQIYYSMNVEVTDKGDVPEGYKVSRKEKRNFPLILESPSPNQTSLYFCASSPGTSLRSGANVLTFGAGSRLTVL.

V and J are TRBV30 and TRBJ2-2; D gene unclear. Trimming pared 8 bases from V and 5 bases from J, leaving 9 bases between. The CDR3 sequence is 11 residues long. Germline CDR1 reads GTSNPN; CDR2 reads SVGIG (reference sequence). This chain's CDR3 is CAGLDTGELFF. DNA of the CDR3: TGTGCCGGTCTAGATACCGGGGAGCTGTTTTTT.

This clone was detected only once. The chain joins TRBV30 to TRBJ2-1, with TRBD2 identical over 10 bases. The germline V gene encodes CDR1 GTSNPN and CDR2 SVGIG (reference sequence). The CDR3 runs to 13 residues. The V and J ends lost 2 bases and 7 bases, in that order; junction bases with no gene match: 2. CDR3 protein: CAWSSGGANEQFF. The CDR3 DNA sequence: TGTGCCTGGAGTAGCGGGGGGGCGAATGAGCAGTTCTTC. Based on the CDR3 plus reference TRBV30 and TRBJ2-1, the full variable domain is SQTIHQWPATLVQPVGSPLSLECTVEGTSNPNLYWYRQAAGRGLQLLFYSVGIGQISSEVPQNLSASRPQDRQFILSSKKLLLSDSGFYLCAWSSGGANEQFFGPGTRLTVL.

The chain uses TRBV28 and TRBJ2-7; maybe TRBD1 (6 bases). V was shortened by 10 bases and J by 3 bases, with 19 bases between the two germline ends. The CDR3 covers 14 residues. Looked up from germline, CDR1 is MDHEN and CDR2 is SYDVKM. The CDR3 reads CATQGGPLLYEQYF. The DNA for the CDR3 is TGTGCCACCCAAGGGGGACCCCTCCTCTACGAGCAGTACTTC. Together with reference TRBV28 and TRBJ2-7, the CDR3 gives the full variable domain: DVKVTQSSRYLVKRTGEKVFLECVQDMDHENMFWYRQDPGLGLRLIYFSYDVKMKEKGDIPEGYSVSREKKERFSLILESASTNQTSMYLCATQGGPLLYEQYFGPGTRLTVT.

V gene TRBV7-3 combines with J gene TRBJ2-7; a possible D gene is TRBD2 (6 bases). From germline, CDR1 is SGHTA and CDR2 FQGTGA. The CDR3 extends over 16 amino acids. The V end was cut by 5 bases, the J end by 0 bases, with 17 bases between. Here the CDR3 reads CASSPSAGSSSYEQYF. CDR3 in DNA: TGTGCCAGCAGCCCCAGCGCGGGGTCTAGCTCCTACGAGCAGTACTTC.

The chain has TRBV4-1 and TRBJ2-1, with D possibly TRBD2 on 5 matching bases. The ends were cut back, 8 bases at V and 4 bases at J, with 24 bases in the middle. CDR1 and CDR2 from the germline V gene are MGHRA and YSYEKL. This CDR3 has 17 residues. The CDR3 DNA reads TGCGCCAGCCATTGGGAAGGCCGGGGAAGCGCATACAATGAGCAGTTCTTC. This codes for CASHWEGRGSAYNEQFF.

A few counts support this clone. The J gene is TRBJ1-1, the V gene TRBV13; D unclear. Per the germline V gene, CDR1 is PRHDT and CDR2 is FYEKMQ (reference sequence). The germline V and J ends were trimmed by 5 bases and 8 bases, with 12 bases remaining between them. This CDR3 is built from 12 residues. CDR3 residues: CASSLFHEEAFF. The CDR3 bases are TGTGCCAGCAGCCTTTTCCATGAGGAAGCTTTCTTT.

CDR3: CASSHPGQGFEQFF. The DNA for the CDR3 is TGCGCCAGCAGCCACCCGGGACAGGGGTTTGAGCAGTTCTTC. The rearrangement links TRBV4-1 to TRBJ2-1, with 10 bases that match TRBD1. CDR3 size: 14 residues. V shed 3 bases, J shed 9 bases, and the junction held 5 bases outside the gene matches. Germline CDR1 is MGHRA and CDR2 is YSYEKL.

The gene calls are TRBV15 and TRBJ2-1; tentative D call: TRBD2 (5 bases). The CDR3 sequence is 19 residues long. Germline CDR1 LNHNV, CDR2 YYDKDF (reference sequence). Between the trimmed V and J ends, which lost 0 bases and 0 bases, there was a span of 18 bases. CDR3 sequence (DNA): TGTGCCACCAGCAGAGATTATCAGGCGGGCTTACCCTCCTACAATGAGCAGTTCTTC. Translation: CATSRDYQAGLPSYNEQFF.

The chain employs TRBV2 and TRBJ2-7, with TRBD2 matching over 7 bases. Germline CDR1 SNHLY, CDR2 FYNNEI. The CDR3 is 13 residues long. Trimming cost V 8 bases and J 2 bases; bases outside gene matches: 6. CDR3 residues: CASAFGGTYEQYF. In nucleotides, the CDR3 is TGTGCCAGCGCGTTCGGGGGGACCTACGAGCAGTACTTC. Drawing the rest from reference TRBV2 and TRBJ2-7, the complete variable domain is EPEVTQTPSHQVTQMGQEVILRCVPISNHLYFYWYRQILGQKVEFLVSFYNNEISEKSEIFDDQFSVERPDGSNFTLKIRSTKLEDSAMYFCASAFGGTYEQYFGPGTRLTVT.

CDR3 residues: CAWSPRVPGELFF. The CDR3 region has the DNA TGTGCCTGGAGTCCCAGGGTCCCCGGGGAGCTGTTTTTT. The rearrangement links TRBV30 to TRBJ2-2; possibly TRBD1 for D (5 bases). Germline V gene lookup returns CDR1 GTSNPN and CDR2 SVGIG (reference sequence). V dropped 2 bases and J dropped 6 bases, with 10 bases sitting between them. The CDR3 covers 13 residues.

The chain carries TRBV7-9 and TRBJ1-5; D is perhaps TRBD1 (6 bases). The CDR3 loop spans 16 amino acids. Germline V gene sequence: CDR1 SEHNR, CDR2 FQNEAQ (reference sequence). Between the trimmed V and J ends, which lost 11 bases and 4 bases, there was a span of 24 bases. CDR3 region: CAGCALQGRGNQPQHF. The DNA for the CDR3 is TGTGCCGGCTGTGCGCTACAGGGAAGAGGTAATCAGCCCCAGCATTTT.

The chain links TRBV9 to TRBJ1-1; TRBD1 aligns across 8 bases. Per the germline V gene, CDR1 is SGDLS and CDR2 is YYNGEE. J was trimmed by 2 bases and V by 4 bases; bases with no gene match: 7. CDR3 size: 15 residues. Written as DNA, the CDR3 is TGTGCCAGCAGCATTCCGGGACAGGCAAACACTGAAGCTTTCTTT. It specifies CASSIPGQANTEAFF.

The V call is TRBV4-1, the J call TRBJ1-1; D remains unclear. Trimming pared 0 bases from V and 6 bases from J, leaving 17 bases between. The CDR3 is 16 amino acids. Germline CDR1 reads MGHRA; CDR2 reads YSYEKL. The CDR3 here is CASSQDLPTGVAEAFF. CDR3 bases: TGCGCCAGCAGCCAAGATTTGCCCACCGGGGTGGCTGAAGCTTTCTTT.

This clone is a singleton in its sample. The chain employs TRBV5-6 and TRBJ2-2; D perhaps matches TRBD1 (5 bases). Germline CDR1 SGHDT, CDR2 YYEEEE. V lost 5 bases, J lost 4 bases, and 15 bases lay in between. The CDR3 totals 15 residues. This chain's CDR3 is CASRSGYLVTGELFF. The CDR3 nucleotides read TGTGCCAGCAGATCAGGGTATTTGGTCACCGGGGAGCTGTTTTTT.